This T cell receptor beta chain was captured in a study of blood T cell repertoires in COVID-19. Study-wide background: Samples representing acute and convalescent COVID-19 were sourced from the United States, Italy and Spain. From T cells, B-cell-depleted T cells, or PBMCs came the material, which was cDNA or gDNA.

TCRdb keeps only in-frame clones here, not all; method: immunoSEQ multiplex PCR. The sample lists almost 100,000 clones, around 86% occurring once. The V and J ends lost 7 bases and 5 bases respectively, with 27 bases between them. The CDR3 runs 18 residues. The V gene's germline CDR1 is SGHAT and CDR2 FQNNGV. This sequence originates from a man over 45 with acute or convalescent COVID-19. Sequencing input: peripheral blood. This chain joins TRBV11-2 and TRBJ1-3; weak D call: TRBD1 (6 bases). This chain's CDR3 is CASTVGEGVRTGRNTIYF. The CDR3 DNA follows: TGTGCCAGCACCGTAGGAGAGGGGGTTAGGACGGGGAGAAACACCATATATTTT. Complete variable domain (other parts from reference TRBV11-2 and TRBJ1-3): EAGVAQSPRYKIIEKRQSVAFWCNPISGHATLYWYQQILGQGPKLLIQFQNNGVVDDSQLPKDRFSAERLKGVDSTLKIQPAKLEDSAVYLCASTVGEGVRTGRNTIYFGEGSWLTVV.